This paragraph covers one T cell receptor beta chain sequence. Its antigen is not known. The data belong to a study of blood T cells in healthy people across ages. Study context: Template switching recovered approximately one barcoded beta molecule for every two T cells.

This CDR3 spans 15 amino acids. The germline CDR1 and CDR2 sequences are SGHRS and YFSETQ. The V end was cut by 0 bases, the J end by 4 bases, with 13 bases between. Combining a sample-barcoded 5' primer with a J-beta primer mix, a second PCR ran for roughly 7 to 12 cycles. TCRdb independently ran MiXCR on the 5' RACE reads; one entry per CDR3 protein. The repertoire holds 800,000 to 900,000 distinct CDR3 sequences, with under 80% as singletons. Study-level findings and limits: Whereas aged donors had fewer naive CD4+ cells, long-lived donors had more of them and higher diversity. Diversity was estimated from one million T cells, and these estimates were considered underestimates.

This clonotype was sampled from a young man in good health. Sequenced material: blood. The chain couples TRBV5-1 to TRBJ2-5; D possibly corresponds to TRBD2 (6 bases). The CDR3, as DNA: TGCGCCAGCAGCTTGGTGGGTCAGGGAGGAGAGACCCAGTACTTC. Translation: CASSLVGQGGETQYF.